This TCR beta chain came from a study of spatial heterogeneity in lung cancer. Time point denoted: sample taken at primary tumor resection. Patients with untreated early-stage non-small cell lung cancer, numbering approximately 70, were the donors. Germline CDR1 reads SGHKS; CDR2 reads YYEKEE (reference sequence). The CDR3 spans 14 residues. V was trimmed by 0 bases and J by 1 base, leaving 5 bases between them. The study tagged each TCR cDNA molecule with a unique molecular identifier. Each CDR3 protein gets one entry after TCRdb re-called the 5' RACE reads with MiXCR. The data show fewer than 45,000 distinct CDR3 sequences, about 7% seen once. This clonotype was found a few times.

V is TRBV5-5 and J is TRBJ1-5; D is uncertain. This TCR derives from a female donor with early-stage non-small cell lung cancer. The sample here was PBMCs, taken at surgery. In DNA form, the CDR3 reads TGTGCCAGCAGCTTGGGAGCGAGCAATCAGCCCCAGCATTTT. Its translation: CASSLGASNQPQHF.